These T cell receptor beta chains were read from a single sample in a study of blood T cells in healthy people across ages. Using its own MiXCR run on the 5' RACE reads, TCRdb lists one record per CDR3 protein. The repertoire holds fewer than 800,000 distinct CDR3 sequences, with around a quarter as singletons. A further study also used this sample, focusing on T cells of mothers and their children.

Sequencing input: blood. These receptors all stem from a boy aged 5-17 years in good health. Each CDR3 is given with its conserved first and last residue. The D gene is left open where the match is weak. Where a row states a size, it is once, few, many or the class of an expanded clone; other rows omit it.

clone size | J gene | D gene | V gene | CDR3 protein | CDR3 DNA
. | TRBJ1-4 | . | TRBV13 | CASSRRQVANEKLFF | TGTGCCAGCAGCCGGCGACAGGTCGCTAATGAAAAACTGTTTTTT
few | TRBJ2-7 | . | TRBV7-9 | CASGSGNYYEQYF | TGTGCCAGCGGATCAGGGAATTACTACGAGCAGTACTTC
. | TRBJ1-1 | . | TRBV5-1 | CASSLRSGAPTAEAFF | TGCGCCAGCAGCTTGAGGTCCGGCGCCCCCACGGCTGAAGCTTTCTTT
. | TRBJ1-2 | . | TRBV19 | CASSFTANYGYTF | TGTGCCAGTAGCTTCACAGCTAACTATGGCTACACCTTC
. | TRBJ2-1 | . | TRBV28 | CASSFEAAPRSQYEQFF | TGTGCCAGCAGTTTCGAAGCCGCGCCTAGGTCCCAGTATGAGCAGTTCTTC
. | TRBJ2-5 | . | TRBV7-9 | CASSLLRGDQETQYF | TGTGCCAGCAGCTTACTAAGGGGGGATCAAGAGACCCAGTACTTC
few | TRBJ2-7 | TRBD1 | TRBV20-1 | CSARKTGDGYEQYF | TGCAGTGCTCGAAAGACAGGGGATGGCTACGAGCAGTACTTC
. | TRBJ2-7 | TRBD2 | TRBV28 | CASSLSGLAFAEQYF | TGTGCCAGCAGTTTATCGGGACTAGCGTTTGCCGAGCAGTACTTC
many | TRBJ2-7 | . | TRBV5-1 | CASSSTGTYEQYF | TGCGCCAGCAGCTCTACCGGGACCTACGAGCAGTACTTC
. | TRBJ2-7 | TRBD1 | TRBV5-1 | CACSRTGDYEQYF | TGCGCCTGCTCCAGGACAGGGGACTACGAGCAGTACTTC
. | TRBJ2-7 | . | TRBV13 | CASRSTGTGPNEQYF | TGTGCCAGCAGATCTACCGGGACCGGCCCTAACGAGCAGTACTTC
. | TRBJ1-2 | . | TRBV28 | CASSSTGLEDGYTF | TGTGCCAGCAGTTCGACGGGTTTGGAGGATGGCTACACCTTC
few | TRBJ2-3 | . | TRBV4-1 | CASSQALTGSLLVDTQYF | TGCGCCAGCAGCCAAGCTCTCACAGGGTCGCTCCTGGTGGATACGCAGTATTTT
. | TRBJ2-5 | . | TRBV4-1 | CASSQGGRWEETQYF | TGCGCCAGCAGCCAAGGGGGCAGATGGGAAGAGACCCAGTACTTC
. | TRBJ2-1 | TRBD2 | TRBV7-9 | CASSLIAGGRDEQFF | TGTGCCAGCAGCTTAATAGCGGGGGGTAGGGATGAGCAGTTCTTC
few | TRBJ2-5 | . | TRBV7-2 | CASSLEEETRQYF | TGTGCCAGCAGCTTAGAGGAGGAAACTCGGCAGTACTTC
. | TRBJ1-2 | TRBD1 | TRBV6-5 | CASSYFGTGSYGYTF | TGTGCCAGCAGTTACTTCGGGACAGGGTCGTATGGCTACACCTTC
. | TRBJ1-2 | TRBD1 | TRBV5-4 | CASSYWTGLDGYTF | TGTGCCAGCAGCTATTGGACAGGGCTGGATGGCTACACCTTC
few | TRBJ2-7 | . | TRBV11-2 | CASGRAMGRTYEQYF | TGTGCCAGCGGGAGAGCTATGGGGAGGACCTACGAGCAGTACTTC
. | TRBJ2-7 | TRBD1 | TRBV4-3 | CASSPNRGPGEQYF | TGCGCCAGCAGCCCGAACAGGGGGCCGGGCGAGCAGTACTTC
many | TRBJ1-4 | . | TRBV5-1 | CASSLSPATNEKLFF | TGCGCCAGCAGCCTATCCCCAGCAACTAATGAAAAACTGTTTTTT
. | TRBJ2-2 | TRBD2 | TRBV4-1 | CASSTYSGRNTGELFF | TGCGCCAGCAGCACCTATAGCGGGAGGAACACCGGGGAGCTGTTTTTT
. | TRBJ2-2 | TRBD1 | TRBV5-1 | CASAHLPGQANTGELFF | TGCGCCAGCGCCCACCTTCCGGGACAGGCGAACACCGGGGAGCTGTTTTTT
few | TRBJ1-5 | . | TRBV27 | CASTTSGGGDTQHF | TGTGCCAGCACCACTAGCGGGGGAGGAGATACGCAGCATTTT
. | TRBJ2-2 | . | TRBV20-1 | CSASNHRANTGELFF | TGCAGTGCTAGTAATCACAGGGCGAACACCGGGGAGCTGTTTTTT
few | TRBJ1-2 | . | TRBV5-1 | CASSTDRPLGYTF | TGCGCCAGCAGCACCGACAGGCCGCTGGGCTACACCTTC
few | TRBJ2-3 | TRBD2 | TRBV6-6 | CASSLTSGVVDTQYF | TGTGCCAGCAGCTTAACTAGCGGGGTCGTAGATACGCAGTATTTT
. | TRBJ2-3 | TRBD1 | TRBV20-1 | CSVQFHRGDTDTQYF | TGCAGTGTTCAATTCCACAGGGGAGACACAGATACGCAGTATTTT
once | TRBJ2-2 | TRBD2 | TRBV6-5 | CASSYLLAGGPGELFF | TGTGCCAGCAGTTACTTACTAGCGGGAGGGCCCGGGGAGCTGTTTTTT
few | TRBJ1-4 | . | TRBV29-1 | CSVTRGYNEKLFF | TGCAGCGTTACGAGGGGATATAATGAAAAACTGTTTTTT
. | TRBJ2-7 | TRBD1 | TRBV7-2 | CASSTTTGWYEQYF | TGTGCCAGCAGCACAACGACAGGGTGGTACGAGCAGTACTTC
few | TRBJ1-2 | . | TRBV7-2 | CASSLVRMDGYTF | TGTGCCAGCAGCTTAGTCAGGATGGATGGCTACACCTTC
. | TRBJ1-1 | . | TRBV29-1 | CSSLAGTLNTEAFF | TGCAGCTCCCTAGCGGGGACATTGAACACTGAAGCTTTCTTT
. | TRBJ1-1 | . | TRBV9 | CASSVGVSDTEAFF | TGTGCCAGCAGCGTAGGCGTCAGCGACACTGAAGCTTTCTTT
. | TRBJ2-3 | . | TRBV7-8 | CASSLARVLDLTDTQYF | TGTGCCAGCAGCTTAGCGCGAGTCCTCGACCTCACAGATACGCAGTATTTT
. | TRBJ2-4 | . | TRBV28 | CASSLFETNNIQYF | TGTGCCAGCAGTTTATTCGAGACTAATAACATTCAGTACTTC
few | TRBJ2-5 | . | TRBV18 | CASSGVDRETQYF | TGTGCCAGCTCCGGAGTGGACCGGGAGACCCAGTACTTC